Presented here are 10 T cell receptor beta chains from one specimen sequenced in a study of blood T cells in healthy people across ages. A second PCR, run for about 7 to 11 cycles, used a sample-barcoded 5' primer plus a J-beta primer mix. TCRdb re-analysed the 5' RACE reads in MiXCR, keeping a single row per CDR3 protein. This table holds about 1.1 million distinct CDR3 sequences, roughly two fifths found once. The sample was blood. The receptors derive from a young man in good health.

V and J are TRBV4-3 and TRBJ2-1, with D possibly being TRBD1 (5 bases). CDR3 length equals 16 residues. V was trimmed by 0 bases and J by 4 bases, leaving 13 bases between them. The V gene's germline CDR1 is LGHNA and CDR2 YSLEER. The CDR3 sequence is CASSQDRWGTYNEQFF. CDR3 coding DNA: TGCGCCAGCAGCCAAGATCGGTGGGGCACATACAATGAGCAGTTCTTC.

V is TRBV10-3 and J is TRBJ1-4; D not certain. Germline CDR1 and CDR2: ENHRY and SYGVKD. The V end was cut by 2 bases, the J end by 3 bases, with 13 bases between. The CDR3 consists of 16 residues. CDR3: CAISENLGAANEKLFF. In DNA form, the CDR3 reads TGTGCCATCAGTGAGAACCTCGGAGCAGCTAATGAAAAACTGTTTTTT.

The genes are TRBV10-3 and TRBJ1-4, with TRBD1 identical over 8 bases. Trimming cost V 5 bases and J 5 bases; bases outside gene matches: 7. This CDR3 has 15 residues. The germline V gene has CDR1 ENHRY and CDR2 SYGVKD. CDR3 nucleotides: TGTGCCATCAGTCCCGACAGGGGTGGAAATGAAAAACTGTTTTTT. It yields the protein CAISPDRGGNEKLFF.

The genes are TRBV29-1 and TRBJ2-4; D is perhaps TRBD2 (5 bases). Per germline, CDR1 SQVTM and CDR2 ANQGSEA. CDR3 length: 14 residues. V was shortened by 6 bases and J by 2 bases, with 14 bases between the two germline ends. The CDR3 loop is CSVQSRLTKNIQYF. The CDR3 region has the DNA TGCAGCGTCCAGAGTAGACTAACCAAAAACATTCAGTACTTC.

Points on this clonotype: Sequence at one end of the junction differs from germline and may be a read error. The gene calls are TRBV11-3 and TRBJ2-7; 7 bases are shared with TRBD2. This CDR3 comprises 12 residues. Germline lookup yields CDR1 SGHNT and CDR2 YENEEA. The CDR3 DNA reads TGCGCCAGCAGCTCGGGACTACCAGAGCAGTACTTC. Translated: CASSSGLPEQYF.

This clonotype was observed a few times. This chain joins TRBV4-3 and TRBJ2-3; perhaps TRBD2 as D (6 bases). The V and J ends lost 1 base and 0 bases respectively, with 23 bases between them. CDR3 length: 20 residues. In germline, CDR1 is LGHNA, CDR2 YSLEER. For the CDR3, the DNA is TGCGCCAGCAGCCAAGTGTCCCTAGCGAAGAGATTAACTAGCACAGATACGCAGTATTTT. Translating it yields CASSQVSLAKRLTSTDTQYF.

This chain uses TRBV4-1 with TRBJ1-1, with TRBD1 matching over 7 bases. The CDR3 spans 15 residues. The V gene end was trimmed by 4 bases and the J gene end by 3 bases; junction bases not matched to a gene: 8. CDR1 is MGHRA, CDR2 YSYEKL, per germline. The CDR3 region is CASSRARGTYTEAFF. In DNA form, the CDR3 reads TGCGCCAGCAGCCGCGCCAGGGGGACTTACACTGAAGCTTTCTTT.

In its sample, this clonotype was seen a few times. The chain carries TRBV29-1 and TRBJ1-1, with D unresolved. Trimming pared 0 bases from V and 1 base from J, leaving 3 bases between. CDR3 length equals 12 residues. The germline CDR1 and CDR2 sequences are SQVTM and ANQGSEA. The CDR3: CSVEETNTEAFF. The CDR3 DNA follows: TGCAGCGTTGAAGAGACGAACACTGAAGCTTTCTTT.

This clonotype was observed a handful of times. Written as DNA, the CDR3 is TGCAGTGCTAGGAGGACTAGCGGGGGAAACAATGAGCAGTTCTTC. Its protein product is CSARRTSGGNNEQFF. V gene TRBV20-1 combines with J gene TRBJ2-1; 13 nucleotides align to TRBD2. V was clipped by 3 bases and J by 5 bases; unmatched bases: 4. CDR3 length: 15 amino acids. CDR1 is DFQATT and CDR2 is SNEGSKA in the germline V gene (reference sequence).

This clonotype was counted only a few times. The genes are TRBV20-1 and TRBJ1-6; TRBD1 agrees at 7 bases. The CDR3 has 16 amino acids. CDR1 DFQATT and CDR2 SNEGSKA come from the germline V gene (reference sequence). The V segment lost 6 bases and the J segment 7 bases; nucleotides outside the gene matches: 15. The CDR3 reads CSAPLRGRTGNSPLHF. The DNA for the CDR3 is TGCAGTGCCCCTCTGCGGGGCCGGACAGGAAATTCACCCCTCCACTTT.